A selection of T cell receptor beta chains follows, all from one sample in a study of shared clonotypes between healthy human individuals. Method: immunoSEQ multiplex PCR; TCRdb's copy keeps in-frame clones and lacks some. Of roughly 1 million clones in the sample, about 74% are singletons; the top ten hold approximately 1.5%. Sequenced material: memory CD4+ T cells sorted from blood. The origin of the receptors is a man aged 18 to 29 in good health. CDR3s include the opening cysteine and the closing phenylalanine or tryptophan. The D gene is left open where the match is weak. Size values are once, few and many counts, or a class for expanded clones, and some rows have none.

TGCGCCAGCAGCCCGCAGGGTTATGGCTACACCTTC	CASSPQGYGYTF	.	once	TRBV5-5	TRBJ1-2
TGCGCCAGCAGCCAAGGGACAGTTTCTTTCTACGAGCAGTACTTC	CASSQGTVSFYEQYF	.	.	TRBV4-3	TRBJ2-7
TGTGCCAGCAGCTTCCGGGGGCTTCCCTACGAGCAGTACTTC	CASSFRGLPYEQYF	.	.	TRBV5-6	TRBJ2-7
TGTGCCAGTAGTATAGGGCCGAACACCGGGGAGCTGTTTTTT	CASSIGPNTGELFF	.	.	TRBV19	TRBJ2-2
TGTGCCAGCAGCCTGGACTCGCCCCACCAAGAGACCCAGTACTTC	CASSLDSPHQETQYF	.	once	TRBV7-6	TRBJ2-5
TGTGCCAGCAGCACAGGGGGCGTTAACACCGGGGAGCTGTTTTTT	CASSTGGVNTGELFF	TRBD1	few	TRBV5-4	TRBJ2-2
TGTGCCTGGAGTGTACTAGGGTCGGATACGCAGTATTTT	CAWSVLGSDTQYF	.	.	TRBV30	TRBJ2-3
TGTGCCAGCAGCCGAGACCTAGGGGTGAACACTGAAGCTTTCTTT	CASSRDLGVNTEAFF	.	.	TRBV7-9	TRBJ1-1
TGTGCCATCAGAGGACAGGGAATCTACGAGCAGTACTTC	CAIRGQGIYEQYF	TRBD1	.	TRBV10-3	TRBJ2-7
TGTGCCAGCAGGGGACAGGGAGTCGGGACCTACGAGCAGTACTTC	CASRGQGVGTYEQYF	TRBD1	few	TRBV28	TRBJ2-7
TGTGCCAGTAGTATACTGGACAGCCGAAATAACTATGGCTACACCTTC	CASSILDSRNNYGYTF	.	.	TRBV19	TRBJ1-2
TGTGCCAGCAGTCTGGGGGGGGGAATCACAGATACGCAGTATTTT	CASSLGGGITDTQYF	TRBD2	.	TRBV6-4	TRBJ2-3
TGTGCCAGTAGTACTAGAGACAGGGGGTTGGGTACTGAAGCTTTCTTT	CASSTRDRGLGTEAFF	TRBD1	few	TRBV19	TRBJ1-1
TGTGCCAGCAGCTTAGCGTCGGCAACCTACAATGAGCAGTTCTTC	CASSLASATYNEQFF	.	.	TRBV7-2	TRBJ2-1
TGTGCCAGCAGTGAAAGTGCGTCCCTCCCGTATTTT	CASSESASLPYF	.	few	TRBV6-1	TRBJ2-3
TGCGCCAGCAGCTTGTGGAACCAAGAGACCCAGTACTTC	CASSLWNQETQYF	.	.	TRBV5-1	TRBJ2-5
TGTGCCAGCTCACCGCTAGCGGGGGGACAAGAGACCCAGTACTTC	CASSPLAGGQETQYF	TRBD2	few	TRBV18	TRBJ2-5
TGTGCCAGCAGCGCCGACAGGAGCTCCTACGAGCAGTACTTC	CASSADRSSYEQYF	.	.	TRBV7-8	TRBJ2-7
TGCAGCGTCCAGGGGTTGGCCTCAGATACGCAGTATTTT	CSVQGLASDTQYF	.	.	TRBV29-1	TRBJ2-3
TGTGCCAGCAGCCAAGGGCCAGACTTTTTCGAGCCCCTCCACTTT	CASSQGPDFFEPLHF	.	few	TRBV14	TRBJ1-6
TGTCCCTGGGCGGGGATCACTGAAGCTTTCTTT	CPWAGITEAFF	.	.	TRBV15	TRBJ1-1
TGCGCCAGCAGCCAGGCCCTTCTCTACGAGCAGTACTTC	CASSQALLYEQYF	.	.	TRBV4-3	TRBJ2-7
TGCGCCAGCAGCTCGCTCGGGTCTGGGGCCAACGTCCTGACTTTC	CASSSLGSGANVLTF	.	.	TRBV5-1	TRBJ2-6
TGTGCCAGCAGTAACCCGGGACAGGGGTACGGTGGCTACACCTTC	CASSNPGQGYGGYTF	TRBD1	once	TRBV6-5	TRBJ1-2
TGTGCCAGCAGAATCGCGGGACAGGTCAACACTGAAGCTTTCTTT	CASRIAGQVNTEAFF	TRBD1	few	TRBV5-4	TRBJ1-1
TGTGCCAGTAGTCCCGCTAAGGCGCAGGATAATGAAAAACTGTTTTTT	CASSPAKAQDNEKLFF	.	.	TRBV19	TRBJ1-4